This is a list of T cell receptor beta chains from one sample in a study of OX40 agonist ivuxolimab in advanced cancers. Only in-frame clones appear in the TCRdb table, and some are missing; sequencing was by immunoSEQ multiplex PCR. In the table there are some 59,000 clones, around 90% of which are singletons. Material: CD4+ or CD8+ T cells sorted from blood, obtained in a trial of the OX40 agonist ivuxolimab. The receptors shown here come from an adult with an advanced solid tumor such as melanoma, head and neck, liver or kidney cancer. Each CDR3 is given without its conserved first and last residue. Each record gives: V gene, J gene, CDR3 protein.

V gene: TRBV27; J gene: TRBJ2-7; CDR3 protein: ASSQRGQGGEQY
V gene: TRBV15; J gene: TRBJ2-2; CDR3 protein: ATSRDRVTGELF
V gene: TRBV27; J gene: TRBJ2-1; CDR3 protein: ASSLRQGGVNEQF
V gene: TRBV7-3; J gene: TRBJ2-7; CDR3 protein: ASSPRTSYEQY
V gene: TRBV11-3; J gene: TRBJ2-3; CDR3 protein: ASSASLYSSTDTQY
V gene: TRBV11-2; J gene: TRBJ2-6; CDR3 protein: ASSLDSRAGGANVLT
V gene: TRBV4-1; J gene: TRBJ2-5; CDR3 protein: ASSQTPGQSQETQY
V gene: TRBV1; J gene: TRBJ1-5; CDR3 protein: TSSLAGPSPSQPQH
V gene: TRBV5-6; J gene: TRBJ2-3; CDR3 protein: ASSFYRGYTDTQY
V gene: TRBV19; J gene: -; CDR3 protein: ASSMSDSFSYEQY
V gene: TRBV5-1; J gene: TRBJ1-2; CDR3 protein: ASSMGQGNGYT
V gene: TRBV28; J gene: -; CDR3 protein: ASSSQGGGSYEQY
V gene: TRBV6-1; J gene: TRBJ1-6; CDR3 protein: ASEPGGYNSPLH
V gene: TRBV18; J gene: TRBJ2-5; CDR3 protein: ASSPTLGETQY
V gene: TRBV7-9; J gene: TRBJ1-1; CDR3 protein: ASSLSPGQGNTEAF
V gene: TRBV19; J gene: TRBJ2-3; CDR3 protein: ASSLAGANTQY
V gene: TRBV18; J gene: TRBJ2-1; CDR3 protein: ASSPRGMGQGAWDEQF
V gene: TRBV28; J gene: TRBJ1-3; CDR3 protein: ASSLDRGYDSGNTIY
V gene: TRBV12-1; J gene: TRBJ2-1; CDR3 protein: ASSTRTSGRAIGEQF
V gene: TRBV15; J gene: TRBJ1-1; CDR3 protein: ATSTPRRKTGANTEAF
V gene: TRBV18; J gene: TRBJ1-2; CDR3 protein: ASSPGSQGIEGYT
V gene: TRBV30; J gene: TRBJ2-2; CDR3 protein: AWRGLAGGTGELF
V gene: TRBV6-6; J gene: TRBJ2-5; CDR3 protein: ASRIQETQY
V gene: TRBV11-2; J gene: TRBJ2-3; CDR3 protein: ASSVTSGGARTDTQY
V gene: TRBV19; J gene: TRBJ2-1; CDR3 protein: ASGRSYNEQF
V gene: TRBV9; J gene: TRBJ2-5; CDR3 protein: ASSVSDRTGGETQY
V gene: TRBV7-2; J gene: TRBJ2-5; CDR3 protein: ASSLTPGQRGQTQY
V gene: TRBV7-8; J gene: TRBJ2-3; CDR3 protein: ASTPRQGSTDTQY
V gene: TRBV7-2; J gene: TRBJ2-4; CDR3 protein: ASSLALVGQGQNIQY
V gene: TRBV7-3; J gene: TRBJ2-7; CDR3 protein: ASSSGTSGNRQY
V gene: TRBV30; J gene: TRBJ1-3; CDR3 protein: AWSITGTITGNTIY
V gene: TRBV5-1; J gene: TRBJ2-5; CDR3 protein: ASSSTEQGARETQY
V gene: TRBV29-1; J gene: TRBJ2-7; CDR3 protein: SVEPSSGSYEQY
V gene: TRBV2; J gene: TRBJ1-5; CDR3 protein: ASSELDSNQPQH
V gene: TRBV10-3; J gene: TRBJ1-5; CDR3 protein: AISRDRGNQPQH
V gene: TRBV7-2; J gene: TRBJ1-2; CDR3 protein: ASSGTEANYGYT
V gene: TRBV11-2; J gene: TRBJ2-5; CDR3 protein: ASSWGGKETQY
V gene: TRBV9; J gene: TRBJ2-5; CDR3 protein: ASSGVGSSSVQY
V gene: TRBV2; J gene: TRBJ2-2; CDR3 protein: ASSDRSNTGELF
V gene: TRBV9; J gene: TRBJ1-1; CDR3 protein: ASSVAGATEAF
V gene: TRBV5-4; J gene: TRBJ1-4; CDR3 protein: ASSRDPGGSNEKLF
V gene: TRBV5-6; J gene: TRBJ2-1; CDR3 protein: ASSLRSGRAFDEQF
V gene: TRBV5-1; J gene: TRBJ2-2; CDR3 protein: ASSLEFRGLGTGELF
V gene: TRBV19; J gene: TRBJ2-1; CDR3 protein: ASSPRDYSDEQF
V gene: TRBV9; J gene: TRBJ1-2; CDR3 protein: ASSVSPSGGPLTGYGYT
V gene: TRBV6-4; J gene: TRBJ1-1; CDR3 protein: ASSPGQGSTEAF
V gene: TRBV18; J gene: TRBJ2-1; CDR3 protein: ASSPRGGRRISSYNEQF
V gene: TRBV6-1; J gene: TRBJ1-2; CDR3 protein: ASSASGTGYGYT
V gene: TRBV10-2; J gene: TRBJ2-3; CDR3 protein: ASSESAGGPGTQY
V gene: TRBV7-6; J gene: TRBJ1-4; CDR3 protein: ASSPGTKNEKLF
V gene: TRBV9; J gene: TRBJ2-3; CDR3 protein: ASSPRTGRMADTQY
V gene: TRBV15; J gene: TRBJ2-4; CDR3 protein: ATSRAGTDKNIQY
V gene: TRBV11-2; J gene: TRBJ2-2; CDR3 protein: ASSLWDSLAGELF